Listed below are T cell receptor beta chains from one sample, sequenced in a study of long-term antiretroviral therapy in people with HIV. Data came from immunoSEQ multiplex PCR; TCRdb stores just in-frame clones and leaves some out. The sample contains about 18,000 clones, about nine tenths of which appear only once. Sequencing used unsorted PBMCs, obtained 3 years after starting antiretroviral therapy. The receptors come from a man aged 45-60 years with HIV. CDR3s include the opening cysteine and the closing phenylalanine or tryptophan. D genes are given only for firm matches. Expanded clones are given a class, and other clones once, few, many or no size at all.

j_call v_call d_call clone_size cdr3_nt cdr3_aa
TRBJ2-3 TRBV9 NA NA TGTGCCAGCAGCCCCTTCGGGCAGGGCGGCACAGATACGCAGTATTTT CASSPFGQGGTDTQYF
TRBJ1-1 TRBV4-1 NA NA TGCGCCAGCAGCCAAGATCGAGGACAGCCCACTGAAGCTTTCTTT CASSQDRGQPTEAFF
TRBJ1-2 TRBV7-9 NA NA TGTGCCAGCAGCGGAGCGGGGGAGCGTCACTATGGCTACACCTTC CASSGAGERHYGYTF
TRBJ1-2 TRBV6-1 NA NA TGTGCCTGCGGTTTAAGGGGGAACTATGGCTACACCTTC CACGLRGNYGYTF
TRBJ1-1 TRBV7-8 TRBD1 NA TGTGCCAGCAGCTTAGAGTCCGCCGGGACAGGGGGGTTGAACACTGAAGCTTTCTTT CASSLESAGTGGLNTEAFF
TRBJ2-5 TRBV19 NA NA TGTGCCAGTAGTATGTGGCAGCAAGAGACCCAGTACTTC CASSMWQQETQYF
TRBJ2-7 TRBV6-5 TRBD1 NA TGTGCCAGCAGTTACTCCCGGGACAGTGACTACTACGAGCAGTACTTC CASSYSRDSDYYEQYF
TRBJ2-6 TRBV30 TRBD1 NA TGTGCCTGGACTACAGGGGGCTCTGGGGCCAACGTCCTGACTTTC CAWTTGGSGANVLTF
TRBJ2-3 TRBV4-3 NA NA TGCGCCAGCAGCCAAGATAGGGCTTCAGATACGCAGTATTTT CASSQDRASDTQYF
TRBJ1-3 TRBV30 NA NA TGTGCCTGGAGTGTCGACCTCCTCTCTGGAAACACCATATATTTT CAWSVDLLSGNTIYF
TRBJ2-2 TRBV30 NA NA TGTGCCTGGAGTGTAGGAATCAGCACCGGGGAGCTGTTTTTT CAWSVGISTGELFF
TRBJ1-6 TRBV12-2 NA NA TGTGCAAGTCGCCCCCGCAGGGACAGCTATTCACCCCTCCACTTT CASRPRRDSYSPLHF
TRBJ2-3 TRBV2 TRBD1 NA TGTGCCAGCAGGCCGGGACAGGGGACTTCAGATACGCAGTATTTT CASRPGQGTSDTQYF
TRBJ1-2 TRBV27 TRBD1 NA TGTGCCAGCAGTTCACGACAGGGTTCTGGCTACACCTTC CASSSRQGSGYTF
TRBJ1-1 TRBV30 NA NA TGTGCCTGGAGTGTAAGGAGAGGAGGGGGCACTGAAGCTTTCTTT CAWSVRRGGGTEAFF
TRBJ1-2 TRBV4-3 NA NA TGCGCCAGCAGCCAAGATCTAGGGCAGGGGAACTATGGCTACACCTTC CASSQDLGQGNYGYTF
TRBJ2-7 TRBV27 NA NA TGTGCCAGCAGAACTGACCGGGGGTGGGGGACCTACGAGCAGTACTTC CASRTDRGWGTYEQYF
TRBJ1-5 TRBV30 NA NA TGTGCCTGGAGGGGGGGCGCGGGCAATCAGCCCCAGCATTTT CAWRGGAGNQPQHF
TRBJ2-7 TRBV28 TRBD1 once TGTGCCAGCAGTTCGCCATCCGGGACAGGGGGAGTAGGCGAGCAGTACTTC CASSSPSGTGGVGEQYF
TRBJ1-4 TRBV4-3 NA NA TGCGCCAGCAGCCAAGATAAGTCCAGATCTAATGAAAAACTGTTTTTT CASSQDKSRSNEKLFF
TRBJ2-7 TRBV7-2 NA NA TGTGCCAGCAGCTTAGGAGTGGAGCAGTACTTC CASSLGVEQYF
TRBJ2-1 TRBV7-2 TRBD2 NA TGTGCCAGCAGCCCCGGGCCAGCGGGGGGGCTGAGCTCCTACAATGAGCAGTTCTTC CASSPGPAGGLSSYNEQFF
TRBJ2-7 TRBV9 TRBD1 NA TGTGCCAGCAGCGTAGCTGGGGGGACAGGGGAGCAGTACTTC CASSVAGGTGEQYF
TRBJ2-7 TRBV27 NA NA TGTGCCAGCAGTTTCCAGGTTTCCTACGAGCAGTACTTC CASSFQVSYEQYF
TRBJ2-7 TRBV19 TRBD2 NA TGTGCCAGTAGTGCCGACGGGAGGTCTGAGACGTACTTC CASSADGRSETYF
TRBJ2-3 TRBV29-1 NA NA TGCAGCGTTGAAGGTGAAACAGATACGCAGTATTTT CSVEGETDTQYF
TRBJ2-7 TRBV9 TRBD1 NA TGTGCCAGCAGCTCTACCACGGGACAGTCCTACGAGCAGTACTTC CASSSTTGQSYEQYF
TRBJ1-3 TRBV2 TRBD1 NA TGTGCCAGCAGCGGACAGGTTGGAATAAACACCATATATTTT CASSGQVGINTIYF
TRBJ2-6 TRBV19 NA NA TGTGCCCCGCTCCGCGGCTCTGGGGCCAACGTCCTGACTTTC CAPLRGSGANVLTF
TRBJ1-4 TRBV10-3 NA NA TGTGCCATCAGTCCACAGGGAACTAATGAAAAACTGTTTTTT CAISPQGTNEKLFF
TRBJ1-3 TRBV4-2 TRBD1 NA TGTGCCAGCAGCGAACAGGGGAGCTCTGGAAACACCATATATTTT CASSEQGSSGNTIYF
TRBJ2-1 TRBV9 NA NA TGTGCCAGCAGCGTAGGCGACAGACTATACAATGAGCAGTTCTTC CASSVGDRLYNEQFF
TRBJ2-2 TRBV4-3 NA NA TGCGCCAGCAGCCAAGTACGGAACACCGGGGAGCTGTTTTTT CASSQVRNTGELFF
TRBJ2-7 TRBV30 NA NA TGTGCCTGGAGTCACAGCTACGAGCAGTACTTC CAWSHSYEQYF
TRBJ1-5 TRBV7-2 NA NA TGTGCCAGCAGCTTGAGTATGGGGAATAGCAATCAGCCCCAGCATTTT CASSLSMGNSNQPQHF
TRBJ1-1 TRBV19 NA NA TGTGCCAGTAGCACTCCGAGCCAGGGCGGAACTGAAGCTTTCTTT CASSTPSQGGTEAFF
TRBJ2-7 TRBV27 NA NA TGTGCCAGCAGTTTATCGGGGGGAGGTTTAATGAGGGAGCAGTACTTC CASSLSGGGLMREQYF
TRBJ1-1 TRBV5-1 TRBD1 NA TGCGCCAGCAGCCCGACAGGGGGCGAAGCAACTGAAGCTTTCTTT CASSPTGGEATEAFF
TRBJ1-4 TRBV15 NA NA TGTGCCACCAGCAGGGGCAGGGTAAAAACTAATGAAAAACTGTTTTTT CATSRGRVKTNEKLFF
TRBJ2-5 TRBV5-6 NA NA TGTGCCAGCAGCTCCACCGGGACGGGGGAGACCCAGTACTTC CASSSTGTGETQYF
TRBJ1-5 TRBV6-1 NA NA TGTGCCAGCAGTGAAGCGCGGAGTCAGCCCCAGCATTTT CASSEARSQPQHF
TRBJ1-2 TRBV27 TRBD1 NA TGTGCCAGCAGTTATACAGGGGCGACTATTAATGGCTACACCTTC CASSYTGATINGYTF
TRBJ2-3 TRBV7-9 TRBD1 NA TGTGCCAGCAGCTTATCCGGGACAGGGCCAGATACGCAGTATTTT CASSLSGTGPDTQYF
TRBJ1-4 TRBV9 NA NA TGTGCCAGCAGCGTAGTAAGGGCAACTAATGAAAAACTGTTTTTT CASSVVRATNEKLFF
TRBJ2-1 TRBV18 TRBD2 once TGTGCCAGCTCACCCGGGGGGGACAATGAGCAGTTCTTC CASSPGGDNEQFF
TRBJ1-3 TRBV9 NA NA TGTGCCAGCAGCGTAGGGGGTGCTGGAAACACCATATATTTT CASSVGGAGNTIYF
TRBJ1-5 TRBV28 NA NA TGTGCCAGCAGTTTCGCACAGGGAAGCAATCAGCCCCAGCATTTT CASSFAQGSNQPQHF
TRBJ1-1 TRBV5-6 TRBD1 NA TGTGCCAGCAGCTCCAGGGGGCTCGTCACTGAAGCTTTCTTT CASSSRGLVTEAFF
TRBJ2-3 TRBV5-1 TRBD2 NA TGCGCCAGCAGCCCGCGGACTAGCGGGGGAGCAGATACGCAGTATTTT CASSPRTSGGADTQYF
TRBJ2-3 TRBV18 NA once TGTGCCAGCTCACCACCTAGCACAGATACGCAGTATTTT CASSPPSTDTQYF
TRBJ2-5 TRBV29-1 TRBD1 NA TGCAGCGTCCGGGACAGGAGTCCGGGGACCCAGTACTTC CSVRDRSPGTQYF
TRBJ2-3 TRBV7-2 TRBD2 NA TGTGCCAGCAGCTTATACGGGGGGGCCCCCACAGATACGCAGTATTTT CASSLYGGAPTDTQYF
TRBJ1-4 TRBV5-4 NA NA TGTGCCAGCAGCTTCATGGTTGGTGGAGCTAATGAAAAACTGTTTTTT CASSFMVGGANEKLFF
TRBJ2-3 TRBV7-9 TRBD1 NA TGTGCCAGCAGCTTACCGACAGGGACGGCAGATACGCAGTATTTT CASSLPTGTADTQYF
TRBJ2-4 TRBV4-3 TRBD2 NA TGCGCCAGCAGCCAAGAACGTAGCGGGGGGGTTGGCATTCAGTACTTC CASSQERSGGVGIQYF